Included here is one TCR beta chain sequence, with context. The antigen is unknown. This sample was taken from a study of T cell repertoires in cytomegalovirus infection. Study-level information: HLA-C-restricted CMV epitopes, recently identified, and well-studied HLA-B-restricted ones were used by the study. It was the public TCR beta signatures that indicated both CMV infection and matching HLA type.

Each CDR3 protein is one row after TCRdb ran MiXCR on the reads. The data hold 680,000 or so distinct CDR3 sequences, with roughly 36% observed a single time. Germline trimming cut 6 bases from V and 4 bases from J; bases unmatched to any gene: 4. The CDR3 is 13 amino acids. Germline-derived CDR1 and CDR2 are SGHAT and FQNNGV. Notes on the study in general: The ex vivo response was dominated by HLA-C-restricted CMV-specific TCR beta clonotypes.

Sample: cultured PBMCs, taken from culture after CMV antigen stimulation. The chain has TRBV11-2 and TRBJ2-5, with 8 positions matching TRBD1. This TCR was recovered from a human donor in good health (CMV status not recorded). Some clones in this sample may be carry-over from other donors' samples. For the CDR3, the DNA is TGTGCCAGCAGGAGACAGGGGCCAGAGACCCAGTACTTC. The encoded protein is CASRRQGPETQYF. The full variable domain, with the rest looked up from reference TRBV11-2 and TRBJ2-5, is EAGVAQSPRYKIIEKRQSVAFWCNPISGHATLYWYQQILGQGPKLLIQFQNNGVVDDSQLPKDRFSAERLKGVDSTLKIQPAKLEDSAVYLCASRRQGPETQYFGPGTRLLVL.